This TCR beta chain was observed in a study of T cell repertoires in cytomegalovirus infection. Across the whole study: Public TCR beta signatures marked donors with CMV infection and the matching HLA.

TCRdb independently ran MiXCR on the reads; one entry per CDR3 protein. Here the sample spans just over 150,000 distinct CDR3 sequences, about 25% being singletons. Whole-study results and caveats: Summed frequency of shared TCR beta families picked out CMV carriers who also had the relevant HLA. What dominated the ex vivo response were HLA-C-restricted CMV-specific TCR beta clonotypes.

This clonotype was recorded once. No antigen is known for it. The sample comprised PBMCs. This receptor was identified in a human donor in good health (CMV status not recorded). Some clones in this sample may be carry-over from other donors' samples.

The CDR3 spells CASSQAGTDTQYF. DNA for the CDR3: TGTGCCAGCAGCCAAGCGGGAACAGATACGCAGTATTTT. The gene calls are TRBV14 and TRBJ2-3, with D possibly matching TRBD2 (5 bases). The V end lost 1 base, the J end lost 3 bases, and 5 bases lay between the germline ends. Germline CDR1 SGHDN, CDR2 FVKESK. The CDR3 covers 13 residues.